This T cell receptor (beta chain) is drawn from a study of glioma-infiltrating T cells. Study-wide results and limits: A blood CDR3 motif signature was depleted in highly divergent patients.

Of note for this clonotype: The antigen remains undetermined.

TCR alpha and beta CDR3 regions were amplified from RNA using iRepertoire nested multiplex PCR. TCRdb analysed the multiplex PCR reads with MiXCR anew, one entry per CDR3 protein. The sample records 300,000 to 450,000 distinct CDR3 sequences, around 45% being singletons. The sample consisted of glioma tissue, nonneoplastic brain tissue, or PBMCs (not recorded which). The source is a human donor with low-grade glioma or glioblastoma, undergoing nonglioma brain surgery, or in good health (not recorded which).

The CDR3 loop is CASSLSAEGETQYF. CDR3 coding DNA: TGTGCCAGCAGTTTATCGGCGGAGGGTGAGACCCAGTACTTC. This chain uses TRBV12-3 or TRBV12-4 with TRBJ2-5, with D maybe TRBD2 (6 bases). V was clipped by 2 bases and J by 5 bases, with 12 bases between them. CDR3 length equals 14 residues.